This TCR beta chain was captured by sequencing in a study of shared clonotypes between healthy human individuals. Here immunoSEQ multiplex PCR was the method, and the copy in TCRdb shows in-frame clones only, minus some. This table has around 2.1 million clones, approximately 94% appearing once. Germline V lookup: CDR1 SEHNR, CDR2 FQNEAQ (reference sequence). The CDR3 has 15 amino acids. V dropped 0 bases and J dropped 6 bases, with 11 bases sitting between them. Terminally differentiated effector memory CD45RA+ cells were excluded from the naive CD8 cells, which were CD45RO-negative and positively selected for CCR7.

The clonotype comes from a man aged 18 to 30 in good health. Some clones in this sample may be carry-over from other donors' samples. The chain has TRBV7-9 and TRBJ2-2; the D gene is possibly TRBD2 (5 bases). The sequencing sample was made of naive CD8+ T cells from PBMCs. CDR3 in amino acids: CASSLATAGPGELFF. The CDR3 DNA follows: TGTGCCAGCAGCTTAGCTACGGCGGGTCCCGGGGAGCTGTTTTTT.